This passage covers 15 T cell receptor beta chains from one sample sequenced in a study of T cell responses to AZD1222 COVID-19 vaccine. Assay used: immunoSEQ multiplex PCR; TCRdb lists only in-frame clones, some missing. Altogether roughly 120,000 clones are present, roughly 84% being singletons, with the ten largest covering around 1.2%. Source: peripheral blood, taken on day 0 of AZD1222 vaccination. The source is an adult in good health.

The count of this clone is one. The V gene is TRBV6-5, the J gene TRBJ2-7; D is possibly TRBD1 (6 bases). Germline V gene data show CDR1 as MNHEY and CDR2 as SVGAGI. The CDR3 covers 15 residues. The V end lost 7 bases, the J end lost 3 bases, and 19 bases lay between the germline ends. This chain's CDR3 is CASIDGTLLIYEQYF. CDR3 sequence (DNA): TGTGCCAGCATCGACGGGACACTTTTGATCTACGAGCAGTACTTC.

CDR3 nucleotides: TGTGCCAGCAGCTTTGGGGGGGCGAGTTATTCACCCCTCCACTTT. Translating gives CASSFGGASYSPLHF. This chain connects TRBV7-2 to TRBJ1-6; the D gene is possibly TRBD1 (6 bases). CDR1 and CDR2 from the germline V gene are SGHTA and FQGNSA. The length of the CDR3 is 15 residues. The ends were cut back, 3 bases at V and 8 bases at J, with 14 bases in the middle.

The chain combines TRBV7-9 with TRBJ1-2; D is unresolved. The CDR3 consists of 13 residues. V was shortened by 5 bases and J by 2 bases, with 9 bases between the two germline ends. Germline V gene lookup returns CDR1 SEHNR and CDR2 FQNEAQ (reference sequence). CDR3 sequence (DNA): TGTGCCAGCAGCCCTCCGGGAAACTATGGCTACACCTTC. Its translation is CASSPPGNYGYTF.

The chain is built from TRBV6-1 and TRBJ2-2, with a possible D match to TRBD1 (6 bases). Germline V gives CDR1 MNHNS, CDR2 SASEGT. Between the trimmed V and J ends, which lost 0 bases and 6 bases, there was a span of 8 bases. The CDR3 consists of 14 residues. CDR3 residues: CASSEAYRAGELFF. CDR3 DNA: TGTGCCAGCAGTGAAGCATACAGGGCCGGGGAGCTGTTTTTT.

J is TRBJ2-4 and V is TRBV2; TRBD1 is a possible D gene (6 bases). Per germline, CDR1 SNHLY and CDR2 FYNNEI. V gave up 4 bases and J gave up 2 bases, with 9 bases separating them. CDR3 size: 14 residues. CDR3 sequence: CASSARGPKNIQYF. The CDR3 nucleotides read TGTGCCAGCAGTGCCAGGGGCCCCAAAAACATTCAGTACTTC.

This clone was detected only once. J is TRBJ2-7 and V is TRBV7-8; weak D call: TRBD1 (7 bases). The CDR3 is 17 residues long. V lost 3 bases and J 7 bases, leaving 25 bases between the germline ends. Germline values: CDR1 SGHVS, CDR2 FQNEAQ. Here the CDR3 reads CASSFRGTTDRVGEQYF. Written as DNA, the CDR3 is TGTGCCAGCAGCTTTCGCGGGACGACAGACAGGGTTGGGGAGCAGTACTTC.

The chain has TRBV7-6 and TRBJ2-5; TRBD2 matches 8 bases. The germline V gene has CDR1 SGHVS and CDR2 FNYEAQ. The V segment lost 4 bases and the J segment 1 base; nucleotides outside the gene matches: 8. CDR3 length: 16 residues. In DNA, the CDR3 is TGTGCCAGCAGCTACCCTTACGGGGGGGCCCAAGAGACCCAGTACTTC. Its protein product is CASSYPYGGAQETQYF.

The chain uses TRBV27 and TRBJ1-6, with unresolved D. The CDR3 has 14 amino acids. Trimming took off 9 bases at V and 3 bases at J, with 12 bases between the two ends. The germline V gene encodes CDR1 MNHEY and CDR2 SMNVEV (reference sequence). For the CDR3, the DNA is TGTGCCAGTGCGGAGACCTTCTATAATTCACCCCTCCACTTT. Protein product: CASAETFYNSPLHF.

The rearrangement uses TRBV6-5 and TRBJ1-1, with TRBD1 matching 7 bases. Trimming at V came to 2 bases and at J to 8 bases, leaving 5 bases not matched to a gene. Germline V gene sequence: CDR1 MNHEY, CDR2 SVGAGI. The CDR3 covers 13 residues. The chain's CDR3 is CASSYTTGVEAFF. In DNA, the CDR3 is TGTGCCAGCAGTTACACCACAGGGGTAGAAGCTTTCTTT.

The V call is TRBV2, the J call TRBJ1-1; tentative D call: TRBD1 (6 bases). Germline V gene lookup returns CDR1 SNHLY and CDR2 FYNNEI. The V end lost 6 bases, the J end lost 5 bases, and 10 bases lay between the germline ends. CDR3 length equals 12 residues. The CDR3: CASSAGVTEAFF. For the CDR3, the DNA is TGTGCCAGCAGCGCAGGGGTGACTGAAGCTTTCTTT.

The chain employs TRBV7-8 and TRBJ2-7; D is unresolved. The germline gives CDR1 SGHVS, CDR2 FQNEAQ. The CDR3 sequence is 16 residues long. The germline V and J ends were trimmed by 4 bases and 0 bases, with 16 bases remaining between them. In DNA form, the CDR3 reads TGTGCCAGCAGCTCAAAGTGGCAGCCTCCCTCCTACGAGCAGTACTTC. It codes for CASSSKWQPPSYEQYF.

The rearrangement uses TRBV19 and TRBJ2-7; 12 bases agree with TRBD1. J gave up 4 bases and V 8 bases, and 6 bases lay outside the gene matches. Per the germline V gene, CDR1 is LNHDA and CDR2 is SQIVND (reference sequence). This CDR3 is 14 amino acids long. CDR3 bases: TGTGCCAGTCAACCGGGACAGGGGGCTTACGAGCAGTACTTC. Protein product: CASQPGQGAYEQYF. Supplemented by reference TRBV19 and TRBJ2-7, the full variable domain reads DGGITQSPKYLFRKEGQNVTLSCEQNLNHDAMYWYRQDPGQGLRLIYYSQIVNDFQKGDIAEGYSVSREKKESFPLTVTSAQKNPTAFYLCASQPGQGAYEQYFGPGTRLTVT.

The genes are TRBV10-2 and TRBJ1-5; D might be TRBD1 (5 bases). Deletions cut 3 bases from V and 7 bases from J, with 10 bases between. Germline V gene data show CDR1 as WSHSY and CDR2 as SAAADI. The CDR3 has 13 residues. CDR3 amino acids: CASSDQGGQPQHF. In DNA, the CDR3 is TGCGCCAGCAGTGACCAGGGAGGCCAGCCCCAGCATTTT.

The V and J genes are TRBV27 and TRBJ2-3; no reliable D call. Per germline, CDR1 MNHEY and CDR2 SMNVEV (reference sequence). The CDR3 has 12 amino acids. The V end lost 3 bases, the J end lost 8 bases, and 9 bases lay between the germline ends. CDR3 nucleotide sequence: TGTGCCAGCAGTTTTTTGGGGTCTACGCAGTATTTT. The encoded protein is CASSFLGSTQYF.

The chain links TRBV30 to TRBJ2-2; perhaps TRBD2 as D (6 bases). CDR3 length: 14 residues. V lost 5 bases and J 5 bases, leaving 15 bases between the germline ends. CDR1 GTSNPN and CDR2 SVGIG come from the germline V gene (reference sequence). The CDR3 loop reads CAWETGLRTGELFF. In nucleotides, the CDR3 is TGTGCCTGGGAAACGGGACTCCGGACCGGGGAGCTGTTTTTT.